Listed below are T cell receptor beta chains from one sample, sequenced in a study of blood T cell repertoires in COVID-19. Assay: immunoSEQ multiplex PCR; the TCRdb copy retains only in-frame clones and omits some. The sample has around 190,000 clones, around 77% seen once. Sequenced sample: peripheral blood. The receptors were sampled from a man between 65 and 85 years old with active or convalescent COVID-19. The conserved cysteine and the conserved F or W are not part of the CDR3 here. The D gene is left open where the match is weak. Not every row has a clone size; where given, it reads once, few, many or a size class.

cdr3_aa j_call v_call clone_size d_call
ASSTIRRGDQPQH TRBJ1-5 TRBV6-2/TRBV6-3 . .
ASSPLAGPTDTQY TRBJ2-3 TRBV2 . TRBD2
ASSVTSGPADTQY TRBJ2-3 TRBV25-1 many TRBD2
ASSYGVGNEQY TRBJ2-7 TRBV19 . .
ATYRNTIY TRBJ1-3 TRBV19 . .
ASSPGQAVDTQY TRBJ2-3 TRBV3-1/TRBV3-2 . TRBD1
ASSSEDWAGTGELF TRBJ2-2 TRBV11-2 . .
SVLGQGYHEQY TRBJ2-7 TRBV29-1 . .
ASSYGHGGPEQF TRBJ2-1 TRBV7-2 . .
ASSLPQLGEAF TRBJ1-1 TRBV5-1 . .
ASSFTGGVSPSSSYEQY TRBJ2-7 TRBV11-2 . TRBD1
ASSTDRNQPQH TRBJ1-5 TRBV5-6 . .
ASSRTGGLSEAF TRBJ1-1 TRBV19 . TRBD1
ATGEGTGELF TRBJ2-2 TRBV24-1 . TRBD2
ASSSGLAGGQINNEQF TRBJ2-1 TRBV5-4 . TRBD2
ASSQELYTYGNEQF TRBJ2-1 TRBV4-2 few .
SVESTGLADNEQF TRBJ2-1 TRBV29-1 few TRBD2
ASSQRVRGTSEIFPPDTQY TRBJ2-3 TRBV7-3 . TRBD2
ASSLKWPSHYEQY TRBJ2-7 TRBV27 few .
ASSRTGGYNEQF TRBJ2-1 TRBV7-9 . TRBD2
ASSSGQGAKLF TRBJ1-4 TRBV6-6 few TRBD1
ATYPGRAGPYEQY TRBJ2-7 TRBV5-6 . TRBD2
ASSLGQSRNQPQH TRBJ1-5 TRBV7-9 . .
ASSVVTGSTGELF TRBJ2-2 TRBV9 once .
ASSILAGVGTDTQY TRBJ2-3 TRBV11-2 . TRBD2
ASTPRGGHDEQF TRBJ2-1 TRBV6-5 few TRBD2
ASSVGAGLETGELF TRBJ2-2 TRBV9 . .
ASSLDRGSQPQH TRBJ1-5 TRBV5-1 . TRBD1
AWSVDSFYEQY TRBJ2-7 TRBV30 . .
ASSQDLEVSGANVLT TRBJ2-6 TRBV4-1 . .
ASSSGLSADTQY TRBJ2-3 TRBV5-4 few .
ATSDRTSGRAGNEQF TRBJ2-1 TRBV24-1 . TRBD2
ASSLAGGLSGNTIY TRBJ1-3 TRBV5-6 . .
ASSVDIYQPQH TRBJ1-5 TRBV7-7 few .
ASSDSGGDTQY TRBJ2-3 TRBV10-1 . .
ASSLPDTLNYGYT TRBJ1-2 TRBV28 few .
ASSPHGRGGYTEAF TRBJ1-1 TRBV7-2 . .
ASSSPRLAGGYNEQF TRBJ2-1 TRBV28 . TRBD2
ASRFLSGANVLT TRBJ2-6 TRBV5-1 . .
ASSSQGAYLETQY TRBJ2-5 TRBV6-6 . TRBD1
SVASTLYYEQY TRBJ2-7 TRBV29-1 . .
ASTGGLAATQY TRBJ2-3 TRBV25-1 . TRBD2
SASSSGRAWDTQY TRBJ2-3 TRBV20-1 . TRBD2
ASSPGQGGTEAF TRBJ1-1 TRBV18 . .
ASRLAGGPEQY TRBJ2-7 TRBV7-2 . TRBD2
ASSQERAGREAF TRBJ1-1 TRBV4-2 . .
SAAGGSEAF TRBJ1-1 TRBV20-1 . .
ASSPNAGDTIY TRBJ1-3 TRBV18 once .
ASSLAEGASGYT TRBJ1-2 TRBV5-1 . .
ASSEAGGRETQY TRBJ2-5 TRBV25-1 . TRBD2
ASSQELRGLNTEAF TRBJ1-1 TRBV4-3 . TRBD1
ASSWLGRAGGYEQY TRBJ2-7 TRBV5-5 . TRBD2
ASTLGGAYGYT TRBJ1-2 TRBV6-5 . .
ASSQGYGGNNEQF TRBJ2-1 TRBV4-1 . .
AWSVQGGEDTQY TRBJ2-3 TRBV30 . .
ASSLVSLDTQY TRBJ2-3 TRBV27 . .
ASRRTSGRGDEQY TRBJ2-7 TRBV28 . TRBD2
ASSQDGQGDYGYT TRBJ1-2 TRBV4-3 . TRBD1
ATSHRTESYEQY TRBJ2-7 TRBV15 . .
ASSVNSGTGELF TRBJ2-2 TRBV9 once .